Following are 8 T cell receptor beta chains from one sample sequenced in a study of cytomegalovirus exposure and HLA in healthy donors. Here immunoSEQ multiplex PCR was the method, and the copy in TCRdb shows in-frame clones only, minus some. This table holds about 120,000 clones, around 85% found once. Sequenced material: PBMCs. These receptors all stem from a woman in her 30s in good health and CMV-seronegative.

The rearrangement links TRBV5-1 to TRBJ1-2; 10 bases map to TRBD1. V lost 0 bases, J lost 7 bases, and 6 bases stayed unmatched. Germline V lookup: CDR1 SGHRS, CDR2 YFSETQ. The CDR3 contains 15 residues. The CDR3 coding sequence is TGCGCCAGCAGCTTGGAGGGACAGGGGTCAGGTGGCTACACCTTC. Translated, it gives CASSLEGQGSGGYTF.

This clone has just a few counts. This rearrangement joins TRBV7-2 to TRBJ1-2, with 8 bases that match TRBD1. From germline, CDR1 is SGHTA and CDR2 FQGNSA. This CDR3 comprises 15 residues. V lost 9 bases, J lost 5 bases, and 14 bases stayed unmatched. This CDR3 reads CASYLDRVGIYGYTF. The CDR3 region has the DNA TGTGCCAGTTACTTGGACAGGGTCGGGATATATGGCTACACCTTC.

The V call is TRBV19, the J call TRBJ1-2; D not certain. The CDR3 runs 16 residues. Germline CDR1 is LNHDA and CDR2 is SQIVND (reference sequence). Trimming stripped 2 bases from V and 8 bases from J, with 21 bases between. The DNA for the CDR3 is TGTGCCAGTAGTATACTACCCCACGAGGGAAGAGACGGCTACACCTTC. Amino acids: CASSILPHEGRDGYTF.

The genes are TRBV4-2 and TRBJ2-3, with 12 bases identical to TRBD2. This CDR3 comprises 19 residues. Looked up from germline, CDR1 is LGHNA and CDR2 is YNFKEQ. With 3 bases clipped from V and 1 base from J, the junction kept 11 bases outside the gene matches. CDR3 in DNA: TGTGCCAGCAGCCACGCTCTAGCGGGGGGGCTGAGAGGCACAGATACGCAGTATTTT. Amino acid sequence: CASSHALAGGLRGTDTQYF.

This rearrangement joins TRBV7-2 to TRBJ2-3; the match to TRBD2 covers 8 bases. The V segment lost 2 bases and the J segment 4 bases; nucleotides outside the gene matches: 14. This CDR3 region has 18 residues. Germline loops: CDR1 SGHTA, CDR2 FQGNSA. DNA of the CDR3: TGTGCCAGCAGCTTATCCTCCGGAGGGGCGGGGGGCGCAGATACGCAGTATTTT. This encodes CASSLSSGGAGGADTQYF.

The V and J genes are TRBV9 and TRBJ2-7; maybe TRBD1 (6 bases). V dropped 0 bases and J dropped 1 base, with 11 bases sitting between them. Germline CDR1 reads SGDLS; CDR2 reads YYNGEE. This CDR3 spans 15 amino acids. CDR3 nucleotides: TGTGCCAGCAGCGTAGCTGGGGACATTTCCTACGAGCAGTACTTC. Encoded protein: CASSVAGDISYEQYF.

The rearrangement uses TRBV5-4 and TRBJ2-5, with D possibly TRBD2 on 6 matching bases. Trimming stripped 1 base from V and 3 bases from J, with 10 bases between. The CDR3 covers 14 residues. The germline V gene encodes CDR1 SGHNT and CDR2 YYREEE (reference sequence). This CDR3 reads CASSLPGLKETQYF. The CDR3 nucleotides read TGTGCCAGCAGCTTGCCCGGACTAAAAGAGACCCAGTACTTC.

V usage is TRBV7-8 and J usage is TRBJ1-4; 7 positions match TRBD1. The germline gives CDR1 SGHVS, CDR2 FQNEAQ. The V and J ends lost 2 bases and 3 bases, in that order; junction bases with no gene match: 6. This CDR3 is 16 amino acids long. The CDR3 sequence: CASSLKRDRPNEKLFF. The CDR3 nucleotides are TGTGCCAGCAGCTTAAAGAGGGACAGACCTAATGAAAAACTGTTTTTT.